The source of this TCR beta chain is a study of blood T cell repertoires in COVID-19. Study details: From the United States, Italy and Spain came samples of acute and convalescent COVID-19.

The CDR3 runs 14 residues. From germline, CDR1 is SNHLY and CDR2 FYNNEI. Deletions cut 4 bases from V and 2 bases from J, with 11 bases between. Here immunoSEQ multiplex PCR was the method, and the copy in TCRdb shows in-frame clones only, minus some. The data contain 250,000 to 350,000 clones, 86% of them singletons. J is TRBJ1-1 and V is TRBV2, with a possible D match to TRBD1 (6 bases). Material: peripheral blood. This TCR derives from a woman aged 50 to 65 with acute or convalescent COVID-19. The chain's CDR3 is CASSGGQPNTEAFF. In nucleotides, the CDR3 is TGTGCCAGCAGTGGTGGACAGCCTAACACTGAAGCTTTCTTT.